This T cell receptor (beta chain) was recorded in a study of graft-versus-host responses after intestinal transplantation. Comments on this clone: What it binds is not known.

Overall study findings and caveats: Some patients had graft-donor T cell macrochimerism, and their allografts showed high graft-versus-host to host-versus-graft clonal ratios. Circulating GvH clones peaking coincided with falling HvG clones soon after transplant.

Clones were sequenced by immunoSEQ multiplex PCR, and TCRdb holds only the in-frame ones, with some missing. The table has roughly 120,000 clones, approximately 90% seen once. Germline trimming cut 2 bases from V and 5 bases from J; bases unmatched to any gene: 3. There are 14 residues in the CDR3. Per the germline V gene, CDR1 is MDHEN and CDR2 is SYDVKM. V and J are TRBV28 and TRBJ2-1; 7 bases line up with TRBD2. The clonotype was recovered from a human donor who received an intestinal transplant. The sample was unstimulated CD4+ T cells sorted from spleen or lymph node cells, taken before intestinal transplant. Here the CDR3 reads CASSLRGGNNEQFF. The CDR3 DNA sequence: TGTGCCAGCAGTTTAAGGGGAGGGAACAATGAGCAGTTCTTC.